The text below deals with one T cell receptor (beta chain). In the original processing: The authors estimated nucleated cell counts from reference gene primer amplification. Clones were sequenced by immunoSEQ multiplex PCR, and TCRdb holds only the in-frame ones, with some missing. D and trimming were read from the DNA, whereas the V and J calls and clone size are those reported in that table. The data contain about 97,000 clones, roughly nine tenths of them seen just once; the ten biggest clones take up roughly 17%. This sample stems from a study of blood T cell repertoires in COVID-19. For the study at large: COVID-19 samples collected from the United States, Italy and Spain covered acute and convalescent phases. From T cells, B-cell-depleted T cells, or PBMCs came the material, which was cDNA or gDNA.

The V end was cut by 0 bases, the J end by 5 bases, with 14 bases between. CDR1 SGHVS and CDR2 FNYEAQ come from the germline V gene. The CDR3 spans 16 residues. The TCR was taken from a man aged 50-59 years with acute or convalescent COVID-19. The V gene is TRBV7-6, the J gene TRBJ2-4, with D perhaps matching TRBD1 (6 bases). The sequencing input was peripheral blood. As DNA, the CDR3 is TGTGCCAGCAGCTTAGCGGCGGCACAGGGAGAAAACATTCAGTACTTC. It translates to CASSLAAAQGENIQYF.